The next 29 T cell receptor beta chains were all read from a single sample in a study of blood T cell repertoires in COVID-19. Only in-frame clones appear in the TCRdb table, and some are missing; sequencing was by immunoSEQ multiplex PCR. The sample gives 150,000 to 200,000 clones, about four fifths of which show up once; around 7.3% is in the top ten. The sequenced sample consisted of peripheral blood. All receptors derive from a woman in her 70s with COVID-19, enrolled during active disease.

The J gene is TRBJ2-7, the V gene TRBV5-4, with D possibly TRBD2 on 6 matching bases. The CDR3 is made up of 13 amino acids. CDR1 is SGHNT, CDR2 YYREEE, per germline (reference sequence). V was cut by 5 bases and J by 6 bases, with 15 bases left in between. As DNA, the CDR3 is TGTGCCAGCAGAGGGCAGTTGCGGGGCGAGCAGTACTTC. Translating it yields CASRGQLRGEQYF.

CDR3 protein: CASSYTRTGGLYGYTF. The DNA of the CDR3 is TGTGCCAGCAGTTACACTCGGACAGGGGGTCTCTATGGCTACACCTTC. The chain uses TRBV6-2 or TRBV6-3 and TRBJ1-2; TRBD1 aligns across 10 bases. Germline CDR1 and CDR2: MNHEY and SVGEGT. J gave up 4 bases and V 2 bases, and 7 bases lay outside the gene matches. The CDR3 spans 16 residues.

The chain carries TRBV5-1 and TRBJ2-1; 10 bases align to TRBD2. Germline V gene data show CDR1 as SGHRS and CDR2 as YFSETQ. The CDR3 extends over 14 amino acids. V dropped 3 bases and J dropped 11; count of bases not matched to a gene: 8. CDR3 protein: CASSSGLADGKQFF. In DNA, the CDR3 is TGCGCCAGCAGCTCAGGACTAGCGGACGGGAAGCAGTTCTTC.

V usage is TRBV3-1 (or the pseudogene TRBV3-2) and J usage is TRBJ2-7, with 9 bases identical to TRBD2. The V gene end was trimmed by 3 bases and the J gene end by 5 bases; junction bases not matched to a gene: 5. The V gene's germline CDR1 is LGHDT and CDR2 YNNKEL (reference sequence). CDR3 length: 14 amino acids. CDR3: CASSHGGRVHEQYF. The CDR3 bases are TGTGCCAGCAGCCACGGCGGGAGGGTCCACGAGCAGTACTTC.

J is TRBJ2-3 and V is TRBV7-2; possibly TRBD2 for D (6 bases). V lost 2 bases, J lost 0 bases, and 9 bases lay in between. Germline V lookup: CDR1 SGHTA, CDR2 FQGNSA. CDR3 length equals 15 residues. Written as DNA, the CDR3 is TGTGCCAGCAGCTTATACGGGACTAGCACAGATACGCAGTATTTT. It encodes CASSLYGTSTDTQYF.

The rearrangement links TRBV30 to TRBJ2-7; 9 nucleotides agree with TRBD1. The CDR3 consists of 17 residues. The V segment lost 0 bases and the J segment 0 bases; nucleotides outside the gene matches: 9. Germline CDR1 is GTSNPN and CDR2 is SVGIG (reference sequence). CDR3 protein: CAWSVPPGTGYSYEQYF. The CDR3 DNA is TGTGCCTGGAGTGTACCCCCTGGGACAGGGTACTCCTACGAGCAGTACTTC.

This clone appeared once. This sequence joins TRBV6-6 and TRBJ2-4, with D perhaps TRBD1 (5 bases). V lost 4 bases to trimming and J lost 4 bases, with 8 bases between them. Germline lookup yields CDR1 MNHNY and CDR2 SVGAGI (reference sequence). The CDR3 covers 13 residues. The DNA of the CDR3 is TGTGCCAGCAGTTCGGACATAAAAAACATTCAGTACTTC. Encoded protein: CASSSDIKNIQYF.

The chain combines TRBV28 with TRBJ1-5; 7 nucleotides match TRBD1. This CDR3 has 14 amino acids. CDR1 MDHEN and CDR2 SYDVKM come from the germline V gene. V dropped 9 bases and J dropped 1; count of bases not matched to a gene: 6. CDR3 DNA: TGTGCCAGTTCTCGGACAGGCAGCAATCAGCCCCAGCATTTT. Residues: CASSRTGSNQPQHF.

The CDR3 coding sequence is TGTGCCAGCCGAGCCGGGGGACCTGGAAACACCATATATTTT. Encoded protein: CASRAGGPGNTIYF. The rearrangement links TRBV28 to TRBJ1-3, with D possibly matching TRBD1 (5 bases). Between the trimmed V and J ends, which lost 8 bases and 2 bases, there was a span of 13 bases. CDR3 size: 14 residues. Per germline, CDR1 MDHEN and CDR2 SYDVKM.

This rearrangement joins TRBV7-2 to TRBJ1-1; no firm D call. This CDR3 spans 15 amino acids. Germline V CDR1 and CDR2: SGHTA, FQGNSA. Trimming took off 2 bases at V and 8 bases at J, with 18 bases between the two ends. DNA of the CDR3: TGTGCCAGCAGCTTAAACGGGGTCGGCTTGGAGGAAGCTTTCTTT. It is translated as CASSLNGVGLEEAFF.

This sequence joins TRBV3-1 (or the pseudogene TRBV3-2) and TRBJ1-4, with 7 nucleotides matching TRBD1. V shed 4 bases and J 7 bases; nucleotides not matched to a gene: 6. Germline values: CDR1 LGHDT, CDR2 YNNKEL (reference sequence). CDR3 length equals 14 residues. CDR3 nucleotides: TGTGCCAGCAGCCGACAGGGTGAAAGTGAAAAACTGTTTTTT. Protein sequence: CASSRQGESEKLFF.

The V and J genes are TRBV28 and TRBJ1-4; 9 nucleotides match TRBD1. V lost 2 bases, J lost 7 bases, and 2 bases stayed unmatched. Germline CDR1 and CDR2: MDHEN and SYDVKM. The CDR3 contains 14 residues. In DNA form, the CDR3 reads TGTGCCAGCAGTTTAACAGGGGGCGGTGAAAAACTGTTTTTT. It encodes CASSLTGGGEKLFF.

The chain combines TRBV4-3 with TRBJ1-4; TRBD1 is a possible D gene (6 bases). The length of the CDR3 is 16 residues. Germline V CDR1 and CDR2: LGHNA, YSLEER. Trimming removed 3 bases at V and 7 bases at J, with 18 bases between. Written as DNA, the CDR3 is TGCGCCAGCAGCCAGGGAAGACAGGAGCTGGGTGAAAAACTGTTTTTT. Encoded protein: CASSQGRQELGEKLFF.

The rearrangement uses TRBV3-1 (or the pseudogene TRBV3-2) and TRBJ2-1; tentative D call: TRBD2 (6 bases). Germline V CDR1 and CDR2: LGHDT, YNNKEL (reference sequence). V gave up 1 base and J gave up 10 bases, with 20 bases separating them. CDR3 length: 16 residues. The CDR3 reads CASSQASARGPREQFF. The CDR3 coding sequence is TGTGCCAGCAGCCAAGCTAGCGCGAGAGGGCCTAGGGAGCAGTTCTTC.

The rearrangement joins TRBV7-2 to TRBJ2-7; the D gene is possibly TRBD1 (6 bases). The CDR3 is 14 amino acids. The germline V and J ends were trimmed by 3 bases and 3 bases, with 12 bases remaining between them. CDR1 is SGHTA, CDR2 FQGNSA, per germline. CDR3 sequence reads: CASSFDRLGYEQYF. DNA of the CDR3: TGTGCCAGCAGCTTCGACAGGCTCGGCTACGAGCAGTACTTC.

J is TRBJ2-4 and V is TRBV6-6, with 11 bases lining up with TRBD1. Unmatched junction bases numbered 7, after V lost 2 bases and J lost 7 bases. CDR1 and CDR2 from the germline V gene are MNHNY and SVGAGI (reference sequence). The CDR3 extends over 16 amino acids. The CDR3 sequence: CASSYKQGQGGNIQYF. The CDR3 nucleotides are TGTGCCAGCAGTTACAAGCAGGGACAGGGGGGGAACATTCAGTACTTC.

The chain joins TRBV5-8 to TRBJ2-2, with unresolved D. Trimming removed 3 bases at V and 6 bases at J, with 6 bases between. CDR1 is SGHTS and CDR2 is YDEGEE in the germline V gene. The CDR3 totals 12 residues. As DNA, the CDR3 is TGTGCCAGCAGCTCCCGGGCCGGGGAGCTGTTTTTT. This encodes CASSSRAGELFF.

The genes are TRBV5-1 and TRBJ2-2; the D gene is possibly TRBD1 (5 bases). Deletions cut 4 bases from V and 0 bases from J, with 13 bases between. This CDR3 is built from 16 residues. CDR1 and CDR2 (germline): SGHRS, YFSETQ. This CDR3 is CASSPTTASNTGELFF. DNA for the CDR3: TGCGCCAGCAGCCCAACGACAGCCTCGAACACCGGGGAGCTGTTTTTT.

V gene TRBV7-9 combines with J gene TRBJ1-5, with D possibly matching TRBD1 (6 bases). Germline-derived CDR1 and CDR2 are SEHNR and FQNEAQ (reference sequence). The V end was cut by 4 bases, the J end by 8 bases, with 18 bases between. This CDR3 contains 15 residues. The CDR3 loop reads CASSSTGFSFEPQHF. The CDR3 bases are TGTGCCAGCAGCTCCACAGGGTTCTCTTTCGAGCCCCAGCATTTT.

This chain uses TRBV28 with TRBJ1-1, with D unresolved. Trimming left V 5 bases short and J 6 bases short, with 19 bases between. The CDR3 runs to 15 residues. Per germline, CDR1 MDHEN and CDR2 SYDVKM. The CDR3 loop is CASSTTGLYRSEAFF. The CDR3 nucleotides read TGTGCCAGCAGTACCACCGGACTATATCGGTCTGAAGCTTTCTTT. Based on the CDR3 plus reference TRBV28 and TRBJ1-1, the full variable domain is DVKVTQSSRYLVKRTGEKVFLECVQDMDHENMFWYRQDPGLGLRLIYFSYDVKMKEKGDIPEGYSVSREKKERFSLILESASTNQTSMYLCASSTTGLYRSEAFFGQGTRLTVV.

The chain carries TRBV28 and TRBJ2-5; weak D call: TRBD2 (6 bases). V was shortened by 7 bases and J by 0 bases, with 15 bases between the two germline ends. The CDR3 has 15 residues. CDR1 is MDHEN, CDR2 SYDVKM, per germline. CDR3: CASTLSGEHQETQYF. The CDR3 nucleotides read TGTGCCAGCACACTTAGCGGAGAACACCAAGAGACCCAGTACTTC.

The chain recombines TRBV6-5 with TRBJ2-1; D is uncertain. Germline V lookup: CDR1 MNHEY, CDR2 SVGAGI. The CDR3 loop spans 15 amino acids. V dropped 0 bases and J dropped 9 bases, with 15 bases sitting between them. This CDR3 is CASSYSSVDRSEQFF. In DNA form, the CDR3 reads TGTGCCAGCAGTTACTCGAGCGTCGATCGCAGTGAGCAGTTCTTC.

The chain is built from TRBV19 and TRBJ2-1; 9 bases map to TRBD2. The V gene's germline CDR1 is LNHDA and CDR2 SQIVND (reference sequence). The CDR3 has 16 amino acids. J was trimmed by 4 bases and V by 8 bases; bases with no gene match: 12. The CDR3 nucleotides read TGTGCCAGTTCGGATCTGGGACTAGCAGAATACAATGAGCAGTTCTTC. Translating it yields CASSDLGLAEYNEQFF.

The V gene is TRBV29-1, the J gene TRBJ2-1; D uncertain. The V gene lost 2 bases and the J gene lost 7 bases, with 6 bases spanning the gap. The CDR3 contains 11 residues. Per germline, CDR1 SQVTM and CDR2 ANQGSEA. The CDR3 DNA reads TGCAGCGTTGAAACGCGGAATGAGCAGTTCTTC. The encoded protein is CSVETRNEQFF.

The CDR3 protein is CASSTGQSSSTDTQYF. In DNA, the CDR3 is TGTGCCAGTAGTACAGGACAGTCCTCTAGCACAGATACGCAGTATTTT. The V call is TRBV19, the J call TRBJ2-3, with D perhaps matching TRBD1 (6 bases). CDR3 length: 16 amino acids. Germline-derived CDR1 and CDR2 are LNHDA and SQIVND (reference sequence). The V and J ends lost 4 bases and 0 bases respectively, with 14 bases between them.

The rearrangement uses TRBV19 and TRBJ1-5; 7 bases align to TRBD1. There are 16 residues in the CDR3. CDR1 LNHDA and CDR2 SQIVND come from the germline V gene (reference sequence). Losses at the gene ends were 5 bases for V and 2 bases for J; bases not matched to a gene: 9. CDR3 coding DNA: TGTGCCAGTAGTGCAGAGGGGGCGCGGGGCAATCAGCCCCAGCATTTT. Its protein is CASSAEGARGNQPQHF.

The V gene is TRBV10-3, the J gene TRBJ2-3; D may be TRBD2 (7 bases). Germline CDR1 is ENHRY and CDR2 is SYGVKD. CDR3 length: 15 amino acids. Trimming shortened V by 6 bases and J by 0 bases, and 13 bases separated the two germline ends. CDR3 region: CAISEGGSSTDTQYF. CDR3 bases: TGTGCCATCAGCGAGGGGGGGTCTAGCACAGATACGCAGTATTTT.

J is TRBJ2-7 and V is TRBV27; D might be TRBD1 (6 bases). The V end lost 6 bases, the J end lost 2 bases, and 14 bases lay between the germline ends. The germline V gene encodes CDR1 MNHEY and CDR2 SMNVEV (reference sequence). This CDR3 is 14 amino acids long. The CDR3 is CASRLRGIPYEQYF. In nucleotides, the CDR3 is TGTGCCAGCAGGTTGAGGGGGATTCCCTACGAGCAGTACTTC.

This chain connects TRBV19 to TRBJ2-7, with a possible D match to TRBD1 (5 bases). Trimming removed 3 bases at V and 5 bases at J, with 11 bases between. The CDR3 is 13 residues long. The germline V gene encodes CDR1 LNHDA and CDR2 SQIVND (reference sequence). The CDR3 coding sequence is TGTGCCAGTAGTATGATCCCCAGGGACGAGCAGTACTTC. Translated: CASSMIPRDEQYF.